Presented here are 5 T cell receptor beta chains from one specimen sequenced in a study of prognosis after radiotherapy for stage I lung cancer. From genomic DNA, TCR beta CDR3 was amplified by two-round multiplex PCR. Primers (each specific to one TRBV or TRBJ gene) were used in first-round PCR. TCRdb redid the calling of the multiplex PCR reads with MiXCR, one entry per CDR3 protein. The sample has 20,000 to 25,000 distinct CDR3 sequences, about 40% seen once; the top ten hold 31%. The source was PBMCs, collected before or after stereotactic body radiation therapy (not recorded which). These receptors all come from a donor aged 50 or older with non-small cell lung cancer.

With regard to this clonotype: A far larger clone is off by one base, so a read error is likely. The chain links TRBV6-8 to TRBJ2-7; 7 bases are shared with TRBD2. Germline values: CDR1 MNHGY, CDR2 SAAAGT. Unmatched junction bases numbered 7, after V lost 7 bases and J lost 4 bases. CDR3 length: 13 residues. CDR3 in amino acids: CASKGGGFYEQYF. DNA for the CDR3: TGTGCCAGCAAGGGCGGGGGTTTTTACGAGCAGTACTTC.

This clonotype occurred once. This likely stems from a read error, as it lies one base from a far larger clone. The J gene is TRBJ2-7, the V gene TRBV6-4; no clear D. Germline V CDR1 and CDR2: MRHNA, SNTAGT. Trimming took off 3 bases at V and 1 base at J, with 13 bases between the two ends. This CDR3 is built from 15 residues. CDR3 amino acids: CASSEGETESYEQYF. CDR3 nucleotide sequence: TGTGCCAGCAGTGAAGGAGAGACCGAGTCCTACGAGCAGTACTTC.

This clonotype was detected a few times. This sequence is one base from a far larger clone and is likely a read error. The chain joins TRBV7-2 to TRBJ2-7, with TRBD2 as a possible D gene (7 bases). Germline values: CDR1 SGHTA, CDR2 FQGNSA. V lost 7 bases to trimming and J lost 7 bases, with 14 bases between them. This CDR3 has 12 amino acids. The CDR3 protein is CASIRGGEEQYF. The DNA for the CDR3 is TGTGCCAGCATCCGAGGGGGGGAGGAGCAGTACTTC.

This rearrangement joins TRBV29-1 to TRBJ2-1, with a tentative D call TRBD1 (5 bases). Germline V gene sequence: CDR1 SQVTM, CDR2 ANQGSEA. This CDR3 region has 15 residues. V dropped 3 bases and J dropped 5 bases, with 17 bases sitting between them. The CDR3 reads CSVDLNGAKNNEQFF. CDR3 DNA sequence: TGCAGCGTTGACCTTAATGGGGCGAAGAACAATGAGCAGTTCTTC.

This clonotype appeared many times. CDR3 amino acids: CASGLGTVSTDTQYF. CDR3 DNA sequence: TGTGCTAGTGGTTTGGGGACAGTTAGCACAGATACGCAGTATTTT. This chain links TRBV12-5 with TRBJ2-3; TRBD1 might be the D (6 bases). This CDR3 spans 15 amino acids. The germline V gene encodes CDR1 LGHNT and CDR2 FRNRAP. V was cut by 1 base and J by 0 bases, with 8 bases left in between. The whole variable domain, remainder taken from reference TRBV12-5 and TRBJ2-3, is DARVTQTPRHKVTEMGQEVTMRCQPILGHNTVFWYRQTMMQGLELLAYFRNRAPLDDSGMPKDRFSAEMPDATLATLKIQPSEPRDSAVYFCASGLGTVSTDTQYFGPGTRLTVL.